These 7 T cell receptor beta chains share one sample of origin, sequenced in a study of OX40 agonist ivuxolimab in advanced cancers. Libraries were prepared by immunoSEQ multiplex PCR; TCRdb keeps only in-frame clonotypes and omits some of them. This table holds over 50,000 clones, over 75% found once. This material consisted of CD4+ or CD8+ T cells sorted from blood, taken in a trial of the OX40 agonist ivuxolimab. These receptors came from an adult with an advanced solid tumor such as melanoma, head and neck, liver or kidney cancer.

CDR3 coding DNA: TGTGCCAGTAGTATCGGGCCGGCTGGGTACGAGCAGTACTTC. Translated: CASSIGPAGYEQYF. The chain recombines TRBV19 with TRBJ2-7; unclear D gene. CDR3 length equals 14 residues. CDR1 and CDR2 (germline): LNHDA, SQIVND (reference sequence). V lost 3 bases and J 4 bases, leaving 13 bases between the germline ends.

The CDR3 loop reads CASSDTGVRGELFF. CDR3 in DNA: TGTGCCAGCAGCGATACAGGAGTCAGGGGGGAGCTGTTTTTT. The chain couples TRBV5-6 to TRBJ2-2; D possibly corresponds to TRBD1 (5 bases). Germline CDR1 and CDR2: SGHDT and YYEEEE. This CDR3 is built from 14 residues. V gave up 4 bases and J gave up 8 bases, with 15 bases separating them.

This clone is a singleton in its sample. This rearrangement joins TRBV4-1 to TRBJ1-5, with TRBD1 matching over 8 bases. V was pared by 0 bases and J by 1 base, with 2 bases of the junction left unmatched. The CDR3 loop spans 16 amino acids. The germline V gene encodes CDR1 MGHRA and CDR2 YSYEKL. The CDR3 DNA follows: TGCGCCAGCAGCCAAGACACAGGGGGAAGCAATCAGCCCCAGCATTTT. Translating it yields CASSQDTGGSNQPQHF.

The chain joins TRBV5-4 to TRBJ1-1; perhaps TRBD1 as D (5 bases). V shed 4 bases and J shed 1 base, with 11 bases lying between them. The CDR3 contains 14 residues. The germline CDR1 and CDR2 sequences are SGHNT and YYREEE (reference sequence). CDR3 region: CASSPRGGNTEAFF. In DNA, the CDR3 is TGTGCCAGCAGCCCCCGCGGGGGGAACACTGAAGCTTTCTTT.

The rearrangement uses TRBV6-5 and TRBJ1-4; 9 bases are shared with TRBD1. With 4 bases clipped from V and 5 bases from J, the junction kept 2 bases outside the gene matches. The CDR3 spans 14 residues. Germline V gene lookup returns CDR1 MNHEY and CDR2 SVGAGI. In nucleotides, the CDR3 is TGTGCCAGCAGTTTGGGGACAGGGAATGAAAAACTGTTTTTT. It specifies CASSLGTGNEKLFF.

The rearrangement links TRBV6-1 to TRBJ1-4, with D uncertain. The CDR3 is 14 residues long. Trimming pared 6 bases from V and 10 bases from J, leaving 18 bases between. Germline CDR1 is MNHNS and CDR2 is SASEGT. As DNA, the CDR3 is TGTGCCAGCAGCGACCTCGACAAAATCGGAAAACTGTTTTTT. This gives the protein CASSDLDKIGKLFF.

The chain joins TRBV10-3 to TRBJ1-5, with a tentative D call TRBD1 (6 bases). This CDR3 is built from 15 residues. V gave up 3 bases and J gave up 1 base, with 10 bases separating them. CDR1 is ENHRY, CDR2 SYGVKD, per germline. The chain's CDR3 is CAISELGGSNQPQHF. CDR3 DNA sequence: TGTGCCATCAGTGAACTGGGGGGCAGCAATCAGCCCCAGCATTTT.